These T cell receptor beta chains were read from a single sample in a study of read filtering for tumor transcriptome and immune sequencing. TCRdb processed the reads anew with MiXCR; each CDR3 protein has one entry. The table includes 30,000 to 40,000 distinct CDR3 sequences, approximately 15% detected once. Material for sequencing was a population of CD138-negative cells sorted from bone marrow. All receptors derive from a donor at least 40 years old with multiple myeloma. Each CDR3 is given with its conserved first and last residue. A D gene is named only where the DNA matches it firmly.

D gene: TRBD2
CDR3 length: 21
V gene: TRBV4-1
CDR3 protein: CASRQGPSGLAAGLGVNEQFF

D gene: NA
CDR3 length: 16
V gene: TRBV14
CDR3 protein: CASSQVGTPHDGELFF

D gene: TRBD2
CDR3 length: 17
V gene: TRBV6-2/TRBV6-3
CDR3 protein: CASSSQGFSGGEETQYF

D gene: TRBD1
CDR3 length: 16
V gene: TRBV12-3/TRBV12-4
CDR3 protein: CASSPRQGRGQETQYF

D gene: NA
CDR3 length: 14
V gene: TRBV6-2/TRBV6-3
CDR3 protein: CASRDRHDTGELPF

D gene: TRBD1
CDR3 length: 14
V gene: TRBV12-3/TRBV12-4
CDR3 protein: CASSRGQNSYEQYF

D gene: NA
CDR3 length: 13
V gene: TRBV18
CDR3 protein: CASSPGPNQPQHF

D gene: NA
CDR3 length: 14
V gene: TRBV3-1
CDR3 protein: CASSHLDSNQPQHF

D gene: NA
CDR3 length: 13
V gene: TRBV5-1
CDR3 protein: CASRSRRDNEQFF

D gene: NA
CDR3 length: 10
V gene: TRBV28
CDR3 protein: CASSFQPQHF

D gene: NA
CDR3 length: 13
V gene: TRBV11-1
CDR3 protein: CASSRTENTEAFF

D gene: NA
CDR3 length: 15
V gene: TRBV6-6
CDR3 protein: CASSYGGMSNQPQHF

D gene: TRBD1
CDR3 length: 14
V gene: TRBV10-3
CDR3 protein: CAIRSTGDFSGYTF

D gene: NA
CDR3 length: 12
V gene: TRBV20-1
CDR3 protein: CSAFSDSYEQYF

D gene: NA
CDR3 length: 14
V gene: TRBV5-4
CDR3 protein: CASGTRPADYGYTF

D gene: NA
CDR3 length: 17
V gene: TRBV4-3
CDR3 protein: CASSQGEGKGTNTEAFF

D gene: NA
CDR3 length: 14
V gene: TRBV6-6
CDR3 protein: CASSYADENTEAFF

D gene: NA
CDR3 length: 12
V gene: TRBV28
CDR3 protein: CATGGQSYEQYF

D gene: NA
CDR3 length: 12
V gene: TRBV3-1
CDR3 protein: CASSQEGREAFF

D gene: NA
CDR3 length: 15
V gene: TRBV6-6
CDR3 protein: CASSYVASWGNERFF

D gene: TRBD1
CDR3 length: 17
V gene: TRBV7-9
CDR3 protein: CASSFITGVKGRYEQYF

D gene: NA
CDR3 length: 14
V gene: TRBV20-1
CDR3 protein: CSARGGWNNNEQFF

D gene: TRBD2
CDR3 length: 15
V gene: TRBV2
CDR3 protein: CASTGLAGGTDTQYF

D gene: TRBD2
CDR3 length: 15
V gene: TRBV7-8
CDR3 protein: CASSLWRGVYNEQFF

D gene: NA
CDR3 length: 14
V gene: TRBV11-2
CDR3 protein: CASSVGRVNTEAFF

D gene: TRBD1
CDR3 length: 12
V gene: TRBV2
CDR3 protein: CATLDRGETQYF

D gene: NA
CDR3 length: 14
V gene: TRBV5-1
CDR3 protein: CASRLSRLNTEAFF